This entry is about one TCR beta chain. Its antigen remains unknown. In germline, CDR1 is SEHNR, CDR2 FQNEAQ (reference sequence). V shed 5 bases and J 8 bases; nucleotides not matched to a gene: 8. The CDR3 loop spans 14 amino acids. TCRdb reanalysed the 5' RACE reads using MiXCR and keeps one entry per CDR3 protein. The data contain under 250,000 distinct CDR3 sequences, around a tenth of them singletons. This entry comes from a study of T-cell memory formation after mild COVID-19. Whole-study findings and limits: Cross-reactive memory seemingly joined, as some responding clones were found in pre-infection memory. Clones that contracted clustered mainly in CM and EM if CD4+ and in EMRA if CD8+.

This clonotype originated in a man between 18 and 35 years old who had mild COVID-19 (a few samples of this study predate the infection). Cell type and time point are not known. This chain links TRBV7-9 with TRBJ2-4; TRBD1 matches 8 bases. Sequencing input: PBMCs or a T cell subset sorted from them (not recorded which). The CDR3 DNA follows: TGTGCCAGCAGCCCAGGGGGCGTAGTGGACATTCAGTACTTC. It specifies CASSPGGVVDIQYF. The whole variable domain, filled in from reference TRBV7-9 and TRBJ2-4, reads DTGVSQNPRHKITKRGQNVTFRCDPISEHNRLYWYRQTLGQGPEFLTYFQNEAQLEKSRLLSDRFSAERPKGSFSTLEIQRTEQGDSAMYLCASSPGGVVDIQYFGAGTRLSVL.